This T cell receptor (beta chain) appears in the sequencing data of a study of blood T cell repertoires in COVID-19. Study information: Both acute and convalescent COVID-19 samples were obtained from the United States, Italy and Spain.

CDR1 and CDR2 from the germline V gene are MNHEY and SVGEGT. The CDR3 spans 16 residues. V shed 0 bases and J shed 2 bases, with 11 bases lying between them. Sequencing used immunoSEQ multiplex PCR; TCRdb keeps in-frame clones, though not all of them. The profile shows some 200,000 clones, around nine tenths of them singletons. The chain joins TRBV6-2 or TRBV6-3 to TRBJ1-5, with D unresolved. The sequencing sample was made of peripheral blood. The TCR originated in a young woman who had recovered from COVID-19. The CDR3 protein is CASSYSIEVGNQPQHF. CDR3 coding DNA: TGTGCCAGCAGTTACTCGATTGAGGTTGGCAATCAGCCCCAGCATTTT.